This T cell receptor beta chain was captured by sequencing in a study of blood T cell repertoires in COVID-19. The overall study: There were acute and convalescent COVID-19 samples, and they came from the United States, Italy and Spain. T cells, B-cell-depleted T cells, or PBMCs supplied cDNA or gDNA.

Clones were read by immunoSEQ multiplex PCR, and TCRdb kept only the in-frame ones, dropping some. The sample lists 60,000 or so clones, 80% to 85% occurring once. This clone was observed once. The sequenced sample consisted of peripheral blood. The receptor comes from a young man with COVID-19, enrolled during active disease.

The CDR3 here is CASSLGLARSYEQYF. CDR3 bases: TGTGCCAGCAGCCTGGGACTAGCGCGTTCCTACGAGCAGTACTTC. This chain connects TRBV6-2 or TRBV6-3 to TRBJ2-7, with 10 nucleotides matching TRBD2. The CDR3 is made up of 15 amino acids. V was clipped by 6 bases and J by 1 base; unmatched bases: 6. CDR1 MNHEY and CDR2 SVGEGT come from the germline V gene.